This entry lists 8 T cell receptor beta chains sequenced from one sample in a study of blood T cell repertoires in COVID-19. Assay used: immunoSEQ multiplex PCR; TCRdb lists only in-frame clones, some missing. The repertoire includes around 390,000 clones, about 87% of them detected once, and roughly 9.4% sits in the top ten. The sample taken for sequencing was PBMCs or T cells enriched from blood (not recorded which). These receptors all come from a woman aged 50 to 65 who had recovered from COVID-19.

V is TRBV3-1 (or the pseudogene TRBV3-2) and J is TRBJ1-1, with D possibly matching TRBD1 (5 bases). V shed 3 bases and J shed 5 bases, with 7 bases lying between them. CDR3 length: 12 residues. From germline, CDR1 is LGHDT and CDR2 YNNKEL (reference sequence). The CDR3 nucleotides read TGTGCCAGCAGCCACGGGGGGACTGAAGCTTTCTTT. Translation: CASSHGGTEAFF.

The J gene is TRBJ2-1, the V gene TRBV7-2; TRBD2 aligns across 8 bases. The CDR3 extends over 14 amino acids. After removal of 8 bases from V and 11 bases from J, the junction contained 14 bases not matched to a gene. CDR1 and CDR2 from the germline V gene are SGHTA and FQGNSA. The chain's CDR3 is CASGPQGSGGKQFF. The CDR3 bases are TGTGCCAGCGGCCCGCAAGGAAGCGGGGGTAAGCAGTTCTTC.

The rearrangement uses TRBV28 and TRBJ1-3; perhaps TRBD1 as D (6 bases). The length of the CDR3 is 16 residues. Germline values: CDR1 MDHEN, CDR2 SYDVKM. V shed 5 bases and J shed 0 bases, with 14 bases lying between them. CDR3: CASSPQGGSSGNTIYF. The CDR3 DNA follows: TGTGCCAGCAGTCCGCAAGGGGGTAGCTCTGGAAACACCATATATTTT.

The chain uses TRBV6-2 or TRBV6-3 and TRBJ2-7, with 13 bases identical to TRBD2. Germline V CDR1 and CDR2: MNHEY, SVGEGT. V lost 5 bases to trimming and J lost 3 bases; unmatched junction nucleotides: 1. The CDR3 runs to 14 residues. CDR3 sequence reads: CASSRTSGGYEQYF. The DNA of the CDR3 is TGTGCCAGCAGTAGGACTAGCGGGGGCTACGAGCAGTACTTC.

V usage is TRBV6-5 and J usage is TRBJ2-1; 7 nucleotides match TRBD1. Germline CDR1 and CDR2: MNHEY and SVGAGI. This CDR3 region has 16 residues. The V segment lost 2 bases and the J segment 2 bases; nucleotides outside the gene matches: 6. CDR3 sequence (DNA): TGTGCCAGCAGTTACAGAACAGGGGCGACCTACAATGAGCAGTTCTTC. It encodes CASSYRTGATYNEQFF.

This chain links TRBV5-1 with TRBJ2-1; 7 bases agree with TRBD2. The length of the CDR3 is 15 residues. The V gene end was trimmed by 3 bases and the J gene end by 3 bases; junction bases not matched to a gene: 6. Germline CDR1 and CDR2: SGHRS and YFSETQ. CDR3 DNA: TGCGCCAGCAGCTGGGGTCTAGCGGACTACAATGAGCAGTTCTTC. It yields the protein CASSWGLADYNEQFF.

This rearrangement joins TRBV19 to TRBJ1-5, with 9 bases fitting TRBD1. The germline CDR1 and CDR2 sequences are LNHDA and SQIVND (reference sequence). J lost 2 bases, V lost 8 bases, and 7 bases had no gene match. The CDR3 is 15 residues long. Written as DNA, the CDR3 is TGTGCCAGTCGGACAGGGGCTGGCGGCAATCAGCCCCAGCATTTT. It translates to CASRTGAGGNQPQHF. Together with reference TRBV19 and TRBJ1-5, the CDR3 gives the full variable domain: DGGITQSPKYLFRKEGQNVTLSCEQNLNHDAMYWYRQDPGQGLRLIYYSQIVNDFQKGDIAEGYSVSREKKESFPLTVTSAQKNPTAFYLCASRTGAGGNQPQHFGDGTRLSIL.

In nucleotides, the CDR3 is TGTGCCAGCAGTGGGGTGACAGGTCCCTACAATGAGCAGTTCTTC. It is translated as CASSGVTGPYNEQFF. This chain connects TRBV2 to TRBJ2-1; possible D gene TRBD1, 6 bases. With 4 bases removed from V and 2 bases from J, the gap between germline ends came to 12 bases. Per the germline V gene, CDR1 is SNHLY and CDR2 is FYNNEI. The CDR3 has 15 amino acids.